This is a list of T cell receptor beta chains from one sample in a study of T cells in Graves' hyperthyroidism and ophthalmopathy. TCRdb re-analysed the multiplex PCR reads in MiXCR, keeping a single row per CDR3 protein. This repertoire shows about 270,000 distinct CDR3 sequences, roughly 15% found once; its top ten account for about 30%. Specimen: blood. The receptor set was obtained from a woman between 45 and 60 years old with Graves' hyperthyroidism that later progressed to Graves' ophthalmopathy. The CDR3 runs from the conserved cysteine through the conserved F or W.

>TRBJ1-3|TRBV7-8
CASSLGTWGNTIYF
>TRBJ1-2|TRBV7-9
CASSFQDVYGYTF
>TRBJ2-3|TRBV27
CASSSFRVAGNTDTQYF
>TRBJ2-4|TRBV20-1
CSARETLLAKNIQYF
>TRBJ1-1|TRBV6-1
CASSEAKQGARRNTEAFF
>TRBJ1-1|TRBV20-1
CSARAVRNTEAFF
>TRBJ1-1|TRBV5-5
CASSLFGWGQGTEAFF
>TRBJ2-1|TRBV7-2
CASSLNRERGYNEQFF
>TRBJ2-1|TRBV7-9
CASSFGRTGEDEQFF
>TRBJ2-2|TRBV20-1
CSARSGGSGELFF
>TRBJ1-6|TRBV28
CAGGGGNSPLHF
>TRBJ2-3|TRBV7-2
CANSYPVGGLSTDTQYF
>TRBJ1-1|TRBV3-1
CASSDRDSTEAFF
>TRBJ2-2|TRBV4-2
CASSQRLAGDSTGELFF
>TRBJ1-5|TRBV6-2/TRBV6-3
CASRPGTGNQPQHF
>TRBJ1-2|TRBV28
CASSFRRVVDYGYTF
>TRBJ2-7|TRBV6-1
CASSERTATYEQYF